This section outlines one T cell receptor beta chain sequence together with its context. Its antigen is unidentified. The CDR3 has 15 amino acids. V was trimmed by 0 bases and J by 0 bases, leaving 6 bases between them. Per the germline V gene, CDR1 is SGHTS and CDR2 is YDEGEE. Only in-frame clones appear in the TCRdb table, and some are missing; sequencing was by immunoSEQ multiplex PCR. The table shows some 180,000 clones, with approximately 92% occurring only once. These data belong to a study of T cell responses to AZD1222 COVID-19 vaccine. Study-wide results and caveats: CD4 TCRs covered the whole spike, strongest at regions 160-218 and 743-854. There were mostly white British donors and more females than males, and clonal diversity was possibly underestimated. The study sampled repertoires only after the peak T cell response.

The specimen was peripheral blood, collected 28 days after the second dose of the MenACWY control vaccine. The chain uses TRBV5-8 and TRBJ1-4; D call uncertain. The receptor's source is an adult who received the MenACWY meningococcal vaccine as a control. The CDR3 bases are TGTGCCAGCAGCTTGGGGATAGCAACTAATGAAAAACTGTTTTTT. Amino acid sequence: CASSLGIATNEKLFF.